In this sample, the clone carrying this TCR beta chain turned up many times. V shed 6 bases, J shed 7 bases, and the junction held 8 bases outside the gene matches. The CDR3 runs to 14 residues. The germline V gene encodes CDR1 DFQATT and CDR2 SNEGSKA (reference sequence). The data originate from a study of response to subunit inactivated influenza vaccine. MiXCR was run by TCRdb on the RT-PCR reads, yielding one entry per CDR3 protein. The sample consists of hundreds of thousands of distinct CDR3 sequences, over 9% of them appearing once. A further study also used this sample, focusing on T cells expressing NK-cell markers. Turning to that study: TCR beta cDNA was generated via 5'RACE template switching incorporating UMIs. About six donors carried dominant NKG2C+ clonotypes that made up roughly 1.0-7.5% of their CD8+ T cells. Questions lingered over whether expanded NKG2C+ T cell clones were HCMV-specific.

The material sequenced was PBMCs from blood, taken on the day of vaccination. The source is a man aged 45-65 years who received an inactivated influenza vaccine. The chain combines TRBV20-1 with TRBJ2-1, with TRBD2 identical over 11 bases. The CDR3 is CSAALAGGRNEQFF. Here the CDR3 DNA reads TGCAGTGCCGCCTTAGCGGGGGGGCGGAATGAGCAGTTCTTC.